The source of this TCR beta chain is a study of beta chain features in type 1 diabetes. Study-wide background: Age, gender and cell yields were similar between patients and healthy donors. Study results and caveats: The study found fewer insertions and more deletions at VDJ junctions in type 1 diabetes patients.

Blood was drawn once from each donor into heparinised tubes. The draws averaged around 110 mL. Markers CD45RO/CCR7/CD25/CD127/CD95/CD27 served to sort CD4+ naive, central memory, regulatory and stem cell-like memory cells. Expressed TCRB transcripts got sequenced, as all isolated RNA was reverse transcribed. The data were produced by immunoSEQ multiplex PCR, yet TCRdb's version contains in-frame clones alone and is incomplete. The sample includes about 250,000 clones, approximately 14% of them seen just once. J lost 6 bases, V lost 6 bases, and 8 bases had no gene match. CDR1 and CDR2 (germline): SQVTM, ANQGSEA. This CDR3 is built from 14 residues. This clone was seen ten or more times. The antigen remains undetermined.

V and J are TRBV29-1 and TRBJ1-5; 10 bases line up with TRBD1. This receptor was taken from a woman aged 40 to 50 in good health. The sequenced sample consisted of naive CD4+ T cells from blood. The CDR3 nucleotides read TGCAGCGTCGGGGAGGGACAGGGGAGTCAGCCCCAGCATTTT. It codes for CSVGEGQGSQPQHF.